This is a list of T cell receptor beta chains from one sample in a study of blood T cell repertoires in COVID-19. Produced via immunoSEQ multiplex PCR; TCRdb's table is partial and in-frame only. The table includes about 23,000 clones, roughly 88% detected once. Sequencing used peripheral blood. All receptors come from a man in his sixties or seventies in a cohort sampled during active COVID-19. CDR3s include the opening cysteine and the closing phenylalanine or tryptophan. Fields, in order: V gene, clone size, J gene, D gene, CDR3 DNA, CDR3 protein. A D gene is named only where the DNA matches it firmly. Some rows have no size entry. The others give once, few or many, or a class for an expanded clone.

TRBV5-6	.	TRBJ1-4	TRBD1	TGTGCCAGCAGCCGACAGAGACAGGGGGGAGGAGAAAAACTGTTTTTT	CASSRQRQGGGEKLFF
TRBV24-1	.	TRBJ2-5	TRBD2	TGTGCCACCAGTGATGTAGGGAGGGCCGATGAGACCCAGTACTTC	CATSDVGRADETQYF
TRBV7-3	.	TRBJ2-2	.	TGTGCCAGCAGTGGGCAGAACACCGGGGAGCTGTTTTTT	CASSGQNTGELFF
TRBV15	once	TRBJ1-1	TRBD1	TGTGCCGCCCGTCCGACAGGGGGTATTAGGAACACTGAAGCTTTCTTT	CAARPTGGIRNTEAFF
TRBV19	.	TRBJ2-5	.	TGTGCCAGTAGTGCGTTAGAGACCCAGTACTTC	CASSALETQYF
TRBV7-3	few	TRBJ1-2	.	TGTGCCAGCAGCCTAGACAGCAACTATGGCTACACCTTC	CASSLDSNYGYTF
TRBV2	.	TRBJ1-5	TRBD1	TGTGCCAGCACCAGGGGGGACGGCAATCAGCCCCAGCATTTT	CASTRGDGNQPQHF
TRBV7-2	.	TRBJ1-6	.	TGTGCCAGCAGCTTAAAAGGGGGTGAAAATTCACCCCTCCACTTT	CASSLKGGENSPLHF
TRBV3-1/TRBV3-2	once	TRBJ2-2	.	TGTGCCAGCAGCCAAGGACAGGCAAACACCGGGGAGCTGTTTTTT	CASSQGQANTGELFF
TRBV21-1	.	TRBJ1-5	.	TGTGCCAGCAGCAAAGTGGGCAGGGGGCCCAGCAATCAGCCCCAGCATTTT	CASSKVGRGPSNQPQHF
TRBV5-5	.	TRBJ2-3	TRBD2	TGTGCCAGCAGCTTGGATATCGGGGGAGGGACAGATACGCAGTATTTT	CASSLDIGGGTDTQYF
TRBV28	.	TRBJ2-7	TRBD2	TGTGCCAGCAGTAATGGACTAGCGGGACCTTACGAGCAGTACTTC	CASSNGLAGPYEQYF
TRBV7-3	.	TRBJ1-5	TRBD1	TGTGCCAGCAGCTTATCAGGGGGTGATCAGCCCCAGCATTTT	CASSLSGGDQPQHF
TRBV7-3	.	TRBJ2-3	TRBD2	TGTGCCAGCAGTAGGGGACTAGCAAGCACAGATACGCAGTATTTT	CASSRGLASTDTQYF
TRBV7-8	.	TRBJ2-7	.	TGTGCCAGCAGCTTAGGGCACAGCTCCTACGAGCAGTACTTC	CASSLGHSSYEQYF
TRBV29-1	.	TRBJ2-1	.	TGCAGCGTTGAAGCCAGGGGAAGATCGGGTGAGCAGTTCTTC	CSVEARGRSGEQFF
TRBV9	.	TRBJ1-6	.	TGTGCCAGCAGCTCCGCAATCCAGGGTTATAATTCACCCCTCCACTTT	CASSSAIQGYNSPLHF
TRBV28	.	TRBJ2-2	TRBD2	TGTGCCAGCAGTTTCGGGGGGGCGATCACCGGGGAGCTGTTTTTT	CASSFGGAITGELFF
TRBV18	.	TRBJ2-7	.	TGTGCCAGCTCACTGAACAGGGAGTCTTATGAGCAGTACTTC	CASSLNRESYEQYF
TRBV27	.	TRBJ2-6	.	TGTGCCAGCAGTTTCGGGGGGCGTCGGGCCAACGTCCTGACTTTC	CASSFGGRRANVLTF
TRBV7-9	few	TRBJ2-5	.	TGTGCCAGCAGCTTGCGCGGCCCCCGGGGTGTGTCCCAGTACTTC	CASSLRGPRGVSQYF
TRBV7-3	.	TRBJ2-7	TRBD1	TGTGCCAGCAGCTTAGGGACAGGAGCCTACGAGCAGTACTTC	CASSLGTGAYEQYF
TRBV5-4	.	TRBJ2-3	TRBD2	TGTGCCAGCAGCTTCCGGGTAACTAGCGGAGCTGGGGATACGCAGTATTTT	CASSFRVTSGAGDTQYF
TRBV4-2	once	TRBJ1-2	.	TGTGCCAGCAGCCATGGAGACGGGGACACCCTGGGGGGCTACACCTTC	CASSHGDGDTLGGYTF
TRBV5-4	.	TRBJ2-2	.	TGTGCCAGCAGCTTGGAAGCGTCCGGGGAGCTGTTTTTT	CASSLEASGELFF
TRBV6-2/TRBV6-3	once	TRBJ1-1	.	TGTGCCAGCAGTTACTCGGGCCATGGAACTGAAGCTTTCTTT	CASSYSGHGTEAFF
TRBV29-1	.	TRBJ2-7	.	TGCAGCGCCCGGGCCGGGGACGAGCAGTACTTC	CSARAGDEQYF
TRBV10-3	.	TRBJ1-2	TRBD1	TGTGCCATCAGTGAGCAGGGGACAGCGGGTGGCTACACCTTC	CAISEQGTAGGYTF
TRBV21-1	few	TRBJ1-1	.	TGTGCCAGCAGTAGCAAAGACCCAGGGGCCCATAACACTGAAGCTTTCTTT	CASSSKDPGAHNTEAFF
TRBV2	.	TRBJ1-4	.	TGTGCCAGCAGCCCGGGACACAGGGTAGGCGAAAAACTGTTTTTT	CASSPGHRVGEKLFF
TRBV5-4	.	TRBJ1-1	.	TGTGCCAGCAGCCTCCCACCGGGGGAAGCTTTCTTT	CASSLPPGEAFF
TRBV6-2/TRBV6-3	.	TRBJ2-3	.	TGTGCCAGCAGTTACTCGAAGCGGACCCACACAGATACGCAGTATTTT	CASSYSKRTHTDTQYF
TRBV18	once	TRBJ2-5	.	TGTGCCAGCTCCAAATCCGGACAGAGACAGACCCAGTACTTC	CASSKSGQRQTQYF
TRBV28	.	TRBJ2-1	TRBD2	TGTGCCAGCAGTTTACAGCTAGCGGGAGATTCCTACAATGAGCAGTTCTTC	CASSLQLAGDSYNEQFF
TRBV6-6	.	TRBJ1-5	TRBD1	TGTGCCAGCAGCTCCCGGGACAGGGGGCTCAGGCAGCCCCAGCATTTT	CASSSRDRGLRQPQHF
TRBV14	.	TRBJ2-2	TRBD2	TGTGCCAGCAGCCAACCAGGGACTAGCGGGGGGAACACCGGGGAGCTGTTTTTT	CASSQPGTSGGNTGELFF
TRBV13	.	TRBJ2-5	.	TGTGCCAGCAGCGTCTTAGCGGAGCAACAAGAGACCCAGTACTTC	CASSVLAEQQETQYF
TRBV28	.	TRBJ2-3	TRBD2	TGTGCCAGCGGGGATAGCGGGGCTAGCACAGATACGCAGTATTTT	CASGDSGASTDTQYF
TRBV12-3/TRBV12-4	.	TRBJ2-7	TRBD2	TGTGCCAGCAGTTTCCAGCGGGATCGCGAGCAGTACTTC	CASSFQRDREQYF
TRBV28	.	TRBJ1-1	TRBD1	TGTGCCAGCAGACCCGTACAGGGGCTTAACACTGAAGCTTTCTTT	CASRPVQGLNTEAFF
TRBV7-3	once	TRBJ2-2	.	TGTGCCAGCAGCTTAAACTCGCACACCGGGGAGCTGTTTTTT	CASSLNSHTGELFF
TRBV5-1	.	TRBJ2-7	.	TGCGCCAGCAGGCCTACAGGGAAAGGGTCCTACGAGCAGTACTTC	CASRPTGKGSYEQYF
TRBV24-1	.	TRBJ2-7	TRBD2	TGTGCCACCAGTGCTCATAGCGGGAGATTCTACGAGCAGTACTTC	CATSAHSGRFYEQYF
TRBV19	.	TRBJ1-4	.	TGTGCCAGCCGCCGCCACACCCCAACTAATGAAAAACTGTTTTTT	CASRRHTPTNEKLFF
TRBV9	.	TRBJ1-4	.	TGTGCCAGCAGCGTAACAGGAAATGAAAAACTGTTTTTT	CASSVTGNEKLFF
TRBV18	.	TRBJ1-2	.	TGTGCCAGCTCACCCACAGAGAGGGGGAAGAACTATGGCTACACCTTC	CASSPTERGKNYGYTF
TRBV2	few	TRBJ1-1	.	TGTGCCAGCAGTGACGTCGGGAGGACTGAAGCTTTCTTT	CASSDVGRTEAFF
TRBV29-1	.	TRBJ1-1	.	TGCAGCGTTATAGGACAGCACAACACTGAAGCTTTCTTT	CSVIGQHNTEAFF